This record concerns one T cell receptor beta chain sequence. Libraries were prepared by immunoSEQ multiplex PCR; TCRdb keeps only in-frame clonotypes and omits some of them. This sample has a few hundred thousand clones; more than 65% occur once, and the top ten carry about 3.4%. Germline assignment: CDR1 SEHNR and CDR2 FQNEAQ (reference sequence). V was pared by 5 bases and J by 5 bases, with 13 bases between. The CDR3 totals 14 residues. The entry originates in a study of blood T cell repertoires in COVID-19. This chain uses TRBV7-9 with TRBJ1-5, with a possible D match to TRBD1 (6 bases). This receptor was identified in a man over 45 who had recovered from COVID-19. The sequenced material came from PBMCs or T cells enriched from blood (not recorded which). CDR3 sequence: CASSADSWDQPQHF. The CDR3 DNA sequence: TGTGCCAGCAGCGCGGACAGTTGGGATCAGCCCCAGCATTTT.